The 14 T cell receptor beta chains below were found in one sample sequenced in a study of blood T cells in healthy people across ages. Using a J-beta primer mix together with a sample-barcoded 5' primer, a second PCR was run for roughly 7 to 11 cycles. TCRdb called the 5' RACE reads again in MiXCR, with one record for every CDR3 protein. In the table there are about 510,000 distinct CDR3 sequences, around 27% of which are singletons. Another study also made use of these data, one on T cells of mothers and their children.

Sequences were obtained from blood. The source is a boy between 2 and 15 years old in good health.

This clonotype has more than one count but fewer than ten. V gene TRBV7-2 combines with J gene TRBJ2-5; D ambiguous. The CDR3 length is 13 residues. Germline lookup yields CDR1 SGHTA and CDR2 FQGNSA. Trimming cost V 5 bases and J 2 bases, with 9 bases left between them. CDR3 residues: CASSGSLQETQYF. CDR3 DNA sequence: TGTGCCAGCAGCGGAAGCTTACAAGAGACCCAGTACTTC.

The chain uses TRBV7-9 and TRBJ2-7; the D is unclear. Looked up from germline, CDR1 is SEHNR and CDR2 is FQNEAQ (reference sequence). CDR3 size: 17 residues. Trimming took off 5 bases at V and 2 bases at J, with 22 bases between the two ends. The CDR3 DNA is TGTGCCAGCAGCGATACCCGTGAGACGGGCAGCACCTACGAGCAGTACTTC. Amino acids: CASSDTRETGSTYEQYF. Looking up the rest from reference TRBV7-9 and TRBJ2-7 gives the full variable domain: DTGVSQNPRHKITKRGQNVTFRCDPISEHNRLYWYRQTLGQGPEFLTYFQNEAQLEKSRLLSDRFSAERPKGSFSTLEIQRTEQGDSAMYLCASSDTRETGSTYEQYFGPGTRLTVT.

This clonotype was detected a few times. The chain has TRBV29-1 and TRBJ1-1, with TRBD1 identical over 9 bases. Germline values: CDR1 SQVTM, CDR2 ANQGSEA. The CDR3 is made up of 15 amino acids. The trim removed 6 bases at V and 0 bases at J, leaving 8 bases unmatched. CDR3 amino acids: CSVSRQGVLNTEAFF. In DNA form, the CDR3 reads TGCAGCGTATCCCGACAGGGGGTATTGAACACTGAAGCTTTCTTT. The whole variable domain, remainder taken from reference TRBV29-1 and TRBJ1-1, is SAVISQKPSRDICQRGTSLTIQCQVDSQVTMMFWYRQQPGQSLTLIATANQGSEATYESGFVIDKFPISRPNLTFSTLTVSNMSPEDSSIYLCSVSRQGVLNTEAFFGQGTRLTVV.

The CDR3, as DNA: TGCAGTGCTATAGCGGGAGCCCCAGATACGCAGTATTTT. Its protein product is CSAIAGAPDTQYF. V usage is TRBV20-1 and J usage is TRBJ2-3, with 9 bases identical to TRBD2. V dropped 4 bases and J dropped 4; count of bases not matched to a gene: 3. The germline CDR1 and CDR2 sequences are DFQATT and SNEGSKA (reference sequence). This CDR3 is 13 amino acids long.

This clonotype was counted a few times. The chain joins TRBV5-1 to TRBJ2-7; D is undetermined. Trimming removed 4 bases from V and 7 bases from J, with 12 bases in between. Germline V gives CDR1 SGHRS, CDR2 YFSETQ. This CDR3 spans 12 amino acids. CDR3 in DNA: TGCGCCAGCAGCCTTTCTACGGAGGAGCAGTACTTC. Translation gives CASSLSTEEQYF.

This clonotype was detected only a few times. As DNA, the CDR3 is TGCGCCAGCAGCCAAGACTTCGGGGGCGGGGAGACCCAGTACTTC. This gives the protein CASSQDFGGGETQYF. J is TRBJ2-5 and V is TRBV4-3; possibly TRBD1 or TRBD2 for D (6 bases each). Germline V gene sequence: CDR1 LGHNA, CDR2 YSLEER. This CDR3 has 15 amino acids. The V end lost 0 bases, the J end lost 5 bases, and 13 bases lay between the germline ends.

This clonotype was counted only a few times. V and J are TRBV4-2 and TRBJ2-1; D might be TRBD2 (7 bases). CDR1 is LGHNA and CDR2 is YNFKEQ in the germline V gene. With 4 bases removed from V and 7 bases from J, the gap between germline ends came to 14 bases. The CDR3 totals 14 residues. CDR3 sequence reads: CASSLWGGRNEQFF. The CDR3 DNA follows: TGTGCCAGCAGCCTTTGGGGGGGCCGGAATGAGCAGTTCTTC.

This clonotype has a handful of counts. The chain combines TRBV20-1 with TRBJ2-3; 9 bases are shared with TRBD2. CDR1 is DFQATT, CDR2 SNEGSKA, per germline (reference sequence). The CDR3 has 15 amino acids. After removal of 3 bases from V and 4 bases from J, the junction contained 8 bases not matched to a gene. CDR3 sequence: CSARFSGGYADTQYF. DNA for the CDR3: TGCAGTGCTAGGTTCAGCGGGGGGTACGCAGATACGCAGTATTTT.

The chain uses TRBV4-2 and TRBJ2-1; possible D gene TRBD2, 5 bases. The J call is doubtful: the DNA matches TRBJ2-5 better. The CDR3 runs to 15 residues. The germline gives CDR1 LGHNA, CDR2 YNFKEQ. The CDR3 region has the DNA TGTGCCAGCAGCCCCGAGGGTCGGGCGGCAGAGACCCAGTACTTC. Translation gives CASSPEGRAAETQYF.

This chain uses TRBV20-1 with TRBJ2-5; D is unclear. TRBJ2-7 matches the DNA end more closely, so the J call is doubtful. Per the germline V gene, CDR1 is DFQATT and CDR2 is SNEGSKA (reference sequence). The CDR3 length is 14 residues. In DNA, the CDR3 is TGCAGTGCTAGAGTTGTCGGGTACTCCTACGAGCAGTACTTC. Translation gives CSARVVGYSYEQYF.

This clonotype was detected many times. The J gene is TRBJ2-3, the V gene TRBV28; D is undetermined. V lost 2 bases and J 4 bases, leaving 7 bases between the germline ends. Germline assignment: CDR1 MDHEN and CDR2 SYDVKM. CDR3 size: 13 residues. Here the CDR3 reads CASSLALADTQYF. The CDR3 nucleotides are TGTGCCAGCAGTTTAGCCCTCGCAGATACGCAGTATTTT.

This clonotype was recorded many times. This rearrangement joins TRBV6-1 to TRBJ2-1; 7 nucleotides align to TRBD2. This CDR3 has 13 residues. Germline CDR1 reads MNHNS; CDR2 reads SASEGT. With V trimmed by 5 bases and J by 5 bases, 3 bases remained unmatched. This chain's CDR3 is CASSTAGHNEQFF. Written as DNA, the CDR3 is TGTGCCAGCAGTACAGCGGGGCACAATGAGCAGTTCTTC.

In regard to this clonotype: Its ends do not fully match the called genes, so a read error is possible. The V call is TRBV7-2, the J call TRBJ2-2, with 10 bases aligning to TRBD1. The CDR3 consists of 16 residues. The germline gives CDR1 SGHTA, CDR2 FQGNSA. CDR3 protein: CASSWTGGGHPGELVF. In DNA, the CDR3 is TGTGCCAGCAGCTGGACAGGGGGTGGTCATCCCGGGGAGCTGGTTTTT.

The rearrangement joins TRBV7-9 to TRBJ2-5, with D perhaps matching TRBD1 (5 bases). V lost 0 bases and J lost 4, with 12 bases in between. This CDR3 region has 15 residues. The germline V gene has CDR1 SEHNR and CDR2 FQNEAQ (reference sequence). The CDR3 is CASSLAEGAPETQYF. Here the CDR3 DNA reads TGTGCCAGCAGCTTAGCAGAAGGGGCCCCAGAGACCCAGTACTTC.